In this sample, the clone carrying this TCR beta chain turned up a few times. This entry comes from a study of CD8+CD57+ T cells in acquired aplastic anemia. Study in general: The sorted CD4+ and CD8+ cells yielded an average around 3.2 ug of DNA.

CD8+CD57+ cell expansion, shown by flow cytometry, had occurred in the patients selected for sequencing. At the time of blood sampling, patients had not yet received any therapy. The CDR3 has 14 residues. With 5 bases clipped from V and 8 bases from J, the junction kept 9 bases outside the gene matches. TCR beta VDJ combinations and CDR3 sequences were profiled from genomic DNA. TCRdb fed the reads into MiXCR, producing one record per CDR3 protein. Here the sample spans 200,000 to 250,000 distinct CDR3 sequences, 47% being singletons. The sequenced sample consisted of sorted CD4+, CD8+, or CD8+CD57+ T cells (not recorded which) from PBMCs. This rearrangement joins TRBV12-3 or TRBV12-4 to TRBJ2-1; 7 bases line up with TRBD1. The sequence derives from a human donor with aplastic anemia. The CDR3 DNA is TGTGCCAGCAGTGGGACAGCTCCACCCCATGAGCAGTTCTTC. Translating it yields CASSGTAPPHEQFF.